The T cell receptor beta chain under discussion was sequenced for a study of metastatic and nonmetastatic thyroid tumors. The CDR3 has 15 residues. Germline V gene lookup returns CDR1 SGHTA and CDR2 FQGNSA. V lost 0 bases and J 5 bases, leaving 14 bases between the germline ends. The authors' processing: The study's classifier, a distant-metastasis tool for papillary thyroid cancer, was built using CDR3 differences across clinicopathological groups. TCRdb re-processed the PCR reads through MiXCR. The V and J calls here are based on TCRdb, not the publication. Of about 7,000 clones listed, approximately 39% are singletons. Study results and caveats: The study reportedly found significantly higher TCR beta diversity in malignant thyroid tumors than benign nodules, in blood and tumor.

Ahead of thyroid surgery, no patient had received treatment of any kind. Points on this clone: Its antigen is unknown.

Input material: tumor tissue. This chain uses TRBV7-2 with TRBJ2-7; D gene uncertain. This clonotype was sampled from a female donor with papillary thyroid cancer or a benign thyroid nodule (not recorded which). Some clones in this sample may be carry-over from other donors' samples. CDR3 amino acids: CASSLARLWIHEQYF. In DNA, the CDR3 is TGTGCCAGCAGCTTAGCGCGATTATGGATCCACGAGCAGTACTTC.